A single sample gave rise to the 28 T cell receptor beta chains below, sequenced in a study of shared clonotypes between healthy human individuals. The data were produced by immunoSEQ multiplex PCR, yet TCRdb's version contains in-frame clones alone and is incomplete. The sample yields about 2.3 million clones, 85% to 95% seen once. Sequenced material: naive CD4+ T cells from PBMCs. Subset of the sample: CD45RA+ positively selected. These receptors were collected from a man between 18 and 35 years old in good health. Some clones in this sample may be carry-over from other donors' samples.

This rearrangement joins TRBV7-3 to TRBJ2-2; a weak D match, TRBD2 (6 bases). Germline CDR1 SGHTA, CDR2 FQGTGA. The CDR3 is 14 residues long. V shed 8 bases and J shed 4 bases, with 14 bases lying between them. CDR3 DNA: TGTGCCAGCTCGGCGGGAAGGGGCACCGGGGAGCTGTTTTTT. Protein product: CASSAGRGTGELFF. Full variable domain (rest looked up from reference TRBV7-3 and TRBJ2-2): GAGVSQTPSNKVTEKGKYVELRCDPISGHTALYWYRQSLGQGPEFLIYFQGTGAADDSGLPNDRFFAVRPEGSVSTLKIQRTERGDSAVYLCASSAGRGTGELFFGEGSRLTVL.

The chain couples TRBV7-3 to TRBJ1-2, with D maybe TRBD1 (6 bases). The CDR3 covers 15 residues. The germline V and J ends were trimmed by 4 bases and 7 bases, with 19 bases remaining between them. CDR1 SGHTA and CDR2 FQGTGA come from the germline V gene. The DNA for the CDR3 is TGTGCCAGCAGCTCAAGTGGGACAATCGGTGCTGGCTACACCTTC. This sequence encodes CASSSSGTIGAGYTF.

The V call is TRBV7-2, the J call TRBJ1-3; tentative D call: TRBD1 (5 bases). The CDR3 is made up of 16 amino acids. CDR1 is SGHTA and CDR2 is FQGNSA in the germline V gene. V was shortened by 1 base and J by 0 bases, with 10 bases between the two germline ends. The CDR3 protein is CASSLVGAGSGNTIYF. The CDR3 DNA reads as TGTGCCAGCAGCTTAGTAGGGGCAGGCTCTGGAAACACCATATATTTT.

This chain joins TRBV7-9 and TRBJ1-5; the match to TRBD1 covers 8 bases. Germline V gene sequence: CDR1 SEHNR, CDR2 FQNEAQ (reference sequence). V shed 1 base, J shed 7 bases, and the junction held 12 bases outside the gene matches. CDR3 length equals 17 residues. CDR3 sequence: CASSLGPQGALGQPQHF. DNA of the CDR3: TGTGCCAGCAGCTTAGGACCGCAGGGGGCCCTAGGGCAGCCCCAGCATTTT.

The gene calls are TRBV25-1 and TRBJ2-3; D unresolved. Germline CDR1 MGHDK, CDR2 SYGVNS. Trimming shortened V by 3 bases and J by 8 bases, and 6 bases separated the two germline ends. This CDR3 contains 11 residues. The chain's CDR3 is CASSEVLTQYF. CDR3 bases: TGTGCCAGCAGTGAGGTCCTTACGCAGTATTTT.

The rearrangement joins TRBV27 to TRBJ2-7, with TRBD2 matching over 8 bases. This CDR3 has 15 residues. J lost 2 bases, V lost 4 bases, and 7 bases had no gene match. Germline V CDR1 and CDR2: MNHEY, SMNVEV (reference sequence). CDR3: CASSSRGGEPYEQYF. CDR3 bases: TGTGCCAGCAGTTCTCGGGGGGGCGAACCCTACGAGCAGTACTTC.

This sequence joins TRBV5-1 and TRBJ2-2; D is unresolved. Germline CDR1 reads SGHRS; CDR2 reads YFSETQ. V was shortened by 0 bases and J by 6 bases, with 12 bases between the two germline ends. CDR3 length: 15 residues. CDR3 coding DNA: TGCGCCAGCAGCTTGGACCCGACGGGTCCCGGGGAGCTGTTTTTT. Its translation: CASSLDPTGPGELFF.

The chain links TRBV7-9 to TRBJ2-1; D not certain. CDR3 size: 14 residues. V was trimmed by 3 bases and J by 4 bases, leaving 10 bases between them. Germline CDR1 is SEHNR and CDR2 is FQNEAQ (reference sequence). CDR3 in DNA: TGTGCCAGCAGCTTCGGACCGAAGTACAATGAGCAGTTCTTC. It codes for CASSFGPKYNEQFF.

The chain carries TRBV27 and TRBJ2-2, with D perhaps given as TRBD1 or TRBD2 (6 bases each). This CDR3 contains 14 residues. CDR1 and CDR2 (germline): MNHEY, SMNVEV (reference sequence). V gave up 2 bases and J gave up 3 bases, with 7 bases separating them. The CDR3 region is CASSLGGHTGELFF. DNA for the CDR3: TGTGCCAGCAGTTTAGGGGGGCACACCGGGGAGCTGTTTTTT.

The chain couples TRBV28 to TRBJ2-3, with TRBD2 identical over 13 bases. The length of the CDR3 is 19 residues. Losses at the gene ends were 5 bases for V and 2 bases for J; bases not matched to a gene: 13. Germline V gene lookup returns CDR1 MDHEN and CDR2 SYDVKM. The CDR3 DNA reads TGTGCCAGCAGTGGATTCTCCGGGACTAGCGGGATTTACACAGATACGCAGTATTTT. It is translated as CASSGFSGTSGIYTDTQYF.

The V call is TRBV27, the J call TRBJ2-3; D may be TRBD2 (6 bases). The V end was cut by 4 bases, the J end by 2 bases, with 10 bases between. CDR3 size: 14 residues. Germline assignment: CDR1 MNHEY and CDR2 SMNVEV (reference sequence). The CDR3 coding sequence is TGTGCCAGCAGTTCGACTAGACCCACAGATACGCAGTATTTT. This sequence encodes CASSSTRPTDTQYF.

The gene calls are TRBV28 and TRBJ2-7, with 8 bases fitting TRBD1. V lost 6 bases, J lost 3 bases, and 7 bases stayed unmatched. The germline CDR1 and CDR2 sequences are MDHEN and SYDVKM. CDR3 length: 14 amino acids. The CDR3 is CASSLTGAIYEQYF. The DNA of the CDR3 is TGTGCCAGCAGCCTGACAGGGGCGATCTACGAGCAGTACTTC. The full variable domain, rest sourced from reference TRBV28 and TRBJ2-7, is DVKVTQSSRYLVKRTGEKVFLECVQDMDHENMFWYRQDPGLGLRLIYFSYDVKMKEKGDIPEGYSVSREKKERFSLILESASTNQTSMYLCASSLTGAIYEQYFGPGTRLTVT.

The V call is TRBV4-2, the J call TRBJ2-6; tentatively, D is TRBD1 (7 bases). CDR3 size: 16 residues. Germline loops: CDR1 LGHNA, CDR2 YNFKEQ. Trimming removed 7 bases from V and 2 bases from J, with 15 bases in between. The CDR3 is CASTGGGRAGANVLTF. The CDR3 DNA reads TGTGCCAGCACAGGAGGGGGCAGAGCTGGGGCCAACGTCCTGACTTTC.

The CDR3 nucleotides are TGTGCCAGTAGGAGGGTTACCACGGGGGCCGGGGAGCTGTTTTTT. Protein sequence: CASRRVTTGAGELFF. This sequence joins TRBV19 and TRBJ2-2, with D possibly being TRBD2 (6 bases). V was trimmed by 6 bases and J by 6 bases, leaving 17 bases between them. Per germline, CDR1 LNHDA and CDR2 SQIVND (reference sequence). This CDR3 is 15 amino acids long.

The gene calls are TRBV11-3 and TRBJ2-1, with 8 bases matching TRBD1. Germline V gene data show CDR1 as SGHNT and CDR2 as YENEEA. The CDR3 runs to 15 residues. Trimming took 5 bases from V and 1 from J; bases not matched to a gene: 4. The CDR3 DNA sequence: TGTGCCAGCAGCGAACAGGGGGTGTCCTACAATGAGCAGTTCTTC. Encoded protein: CASSEQGVSYNEQFF.

This rearrangement joins TRBV5-4 to TRBJ1-2; TRBD1 matches at 8 bases. The V and J ends lost 4 bases and 2 bases, in that order; junction bases with no gene match: 1. The CDR3 sequence is 13 residues long. Germline lookup yields CDR1 SGHNT and CDR2 YYREEE (reference sequence). The CDR3 bases are TGTGCCAGCAGCCGACAGGGGAACTATGGCTACACCTTC. It encodes CASSRQGNYGYTF.

The gene calls are TRBV7-2 and TRBJ2-2; D unresolved. The CDR3 extends over 13 amino acids. V was shortened by 6 bases and J by 6 bases, with 11 bases between the two germline ends. CDR1 is SGHTA, CDR2 FQGNSA, per germline. For the CDR3, the DNA is TGTGCCAGCAGGGGTCCATCGGCCGGGGAGCTGTTTTTT. It is translated as CASRGPSAGELFF.

Concerning this clone itself: Additional DNA sequences in this sample encode the identical CDR3. CDR3 in amino acids: CATSRAGQETQYF. The CDR3 bases are TGTGCCACCAGCAGAGCAGGCCAAGAGACCCAGTACTTC. This rearrangement joins TRBV15 to TRBJ2-5, with D unresolved. This CDR3 is built from 13 residues. V was clipped by 1 base and J by 1 base, with 4 bases between them. CDR1 is LNHNV and CDR2 is YYDKDF in the germline V gene (reference sequence). The entire variable domain, with the rest obtained from reference TRBV15 and TRBJ2-5, is as follows: DAMVIQNPRYQVTQFGKPVTLSCSQTLNHNVMYWYQQKSSQAPKLLFHYYDKDFNNEADTPDNFQSRRPNTSFCFLDIRSPGLGDTAMYLCATSRAGQETQYFGPGTRLLVL.

The chain links TRBV6-5 to TRBJ2-1; D is tentatively TRBD1 or TRBD2 (5 bases each). Between the trimmed V and J ends, which lost 0 bases and 0 bases, there was a span of 9 bases. CDR1 and CDR2 (germline): MNHEY, SVGAGI. The CDR3 is 16 amino acids. The CDR3 bases are TGTGCCAGCAGTTACTCGGGGGTTAGCTCCTACAATGAGCAGTTCTTC. This encodes CASSYSGVSSYNEQFF.

This chain uses TRBV5-6 with TRBJ1-1; D remains unclear. Trimming took off 7 bases at V and 1 base at J, with 5 bases between the two ends. Germline CDR1 is SGHDT and CDR2 is YYEEEE. The CDR3 length is 11 residues. The CDR3 reads CASGRNTEAFF. The CDR3 nucleotides are TGTGCCAGCGGGAGGAACACTGAAGCTTTCTTT. Filled out from reference TRBV5-6 and TRBJ1-1, the complete variable domain reads DAGVTQSPTHLIKTRGQQVTLRCSPKSGHDTVSWYQQALGQGPQFIFQYYEEEERQRGNFPDRFSGHQFPNYSSELNVNALLLGDSALYLCASGRNTEAFFGQGTRLTVV.

V usage is TRBV5-6 and J usage is TRBJ2-1, with D uncertain. CDR1 SGHDT and CDR2 YYEEEE come from the germline V gene. The CDR3 contains 16 residues. V lost 0 bases and J 0 bases, leaving 10 bases between the germline ends. The CDR3 is CASSLGTVVSYNEQFF. CDR3 DNA sequence: TGTGCCAGCAGCTTGGGGACGGTTGTCTCCTACAATGAGCAGTTCTTC. Together with reference TRBV5-6 and TRBJ2-1, the CDR3 gives the full variable domain: DAGVTQSPTHLIKTRGQQVTLRCSPKSGHDTVSWYQQALGQGPQFIFQYYEEEERQRGNFPDRFSGHQFPNYSSELNVNALLLGDSALYLCASSLGTVVSYNEQFFGPGTRLTVL.

The chain joins TRBV7-9 to TRBJ1-4; 11 bases match TRBD1. The V segment lost 4 bases and the J segment 4 bases; nucleotides outside the gene matches: 5. Germline V gives CDR1 SEHNR, CDR2 FQNEAQ (reference sequence). CDR3 length: 16 amino acids. CDR3: CASSSGTGGYNEKLFF. CDR3 sequence (DNA): TGTGCCAGCAGCTCAGGGACAGGGGGTTATAATGAAAAACTGTTTTTT.

The rearrangement joins TRBV19 to TRBJ1-1, with 9 bases that match TRBD1. CDR3 size: 15 residues. Germline V gene data show CDR1 as LNHDA and CDR2 as SQIVND (reference sequence). V lost 5 bases, J lost 1 base, and 5 bases stayed unmatched. The CDR3 DNA is TGTGCCAGTAGTGGGCTGGACAGGGGGAACACTGAAGCTTTCTTT. Protein: CASSGLDRGNTEAFF.

The CDR3 region has the DNA TGCGCCAGCAAAAATCTAGCGGGAGGGACCTACGAGCAGTACTTC. Protein: CASKNLAGGTYEQYF. V gene TRBV10-1 combines with J gene TRBJ2-7, with 12 nucleotides matching TRBD2. Germline V gene data show CDR1 as WNHNN and CDR2 as SYGVQD (reference sequence). The J segment lost 2 bases and the V segment lost 7 bases, leaving 6 bases of the junction unmatched. The CDR3 contains 15 residues.

As to this clone: This sample also contains other DNA sequences that code for the same CDR3. The chain carries TRBV18 and TRBJ1-1, with a weak D call TRBD1 (5 bases). CDR3 size: 13 residues. Germline V gene sequence: CDR1 KGHSH, CDR2 LQKENI. V lost 3 bases and J lost 4, with 9 bases in between. CDR3 in DNA: TGTGCCAGCTCACCGGTGGGGGGCACTGAAGCTTTCTTT. It translates to CASSPVGGTEAFF.

This clone showed up just a few times. V usage is TRBV4-2 and J usage is TRBJ2-7, with 9 bases matching TRBD2. Germline CDR1 reads LGHNA; CDR2 reads YNFKEQ. With 4 bases clipped from V and 2 bases from J, the junction kept 6 bases outside the gene matches. The CDR3 is made up of 15 amino acids. The CDR3 coding sequence is TGTGCCAGCAGCCCCCTCGGCGGGAGGGCCTACGAGCAGTACTTC. The encoded protein is CASSPLGGRAYEQYF.

The DNA for the CDR3 is TGTGCCAGCAGTTGGTCGGCAGGCTATGGCTACACCTTC. This codes for CASSWSAGYGYTF. This sequence joins TRBV27 and TRBJ1-2, with D uncertain. The V gene's germline CDR1 is MNHEY and CDR2 SMNVEV (reference sequence). CDR3 length: 13 amino acids. V was trimmed by 4 bases and J by 4 bases, leaving 10 bases between them.

This clone came up a few times. The CDR3 nucleotides read TGTGCCATCAGTGCACGTTCGAGGGACTATGGCTACACCTTC. Its protein product is CAISARSRDYGYTF. V is TRBV10-3 and J is TRBJ1-2, with D hard to call. CDR1 and CDR2 from the germline V gene are ENHRY and SYGVKD. CDR3 length: 14 residues. Trimming removed 4 bases from V and 3 bases from J, with 12 bases in between.